The 8 T cell receptor beta chains given below trace back to one sample, sequenced in a study of blood T cell repertoires in COVID-19. The method was immunoSEQ multiplex PCR; TCRdb's version includes in-frame clones alone and lacks a portion of them. The repertoire holds fewer than 250,000 clones, around 84% seen once, with around 20% in the top ten. The sequenced material came from peripheral blood. Receptors were obtained from a human donor in a cohort sampled during active COVID-19.

This chain links TRBV30 with TRBJ2-2; D is uncertain. The CDR3 spans 12 residues. V lost 4 bases and J 3 bases, leaving 6 bases between the germline ends. Germline assignment: CDR1 GTSNPN and CDR2 SVGIG (reference sequence). In DNA, the CDR3 is TGTGCCTGGAATCCGGACACCGGGGAGCTGTTTTTT. Its translation: CAWNPDTGELFF.

The chain links TRBV12-3 or TRBV12-4 to TRBJ2-5; D is perhaps TRBD1 (5 bases). The V end was cut by 7 bases, the J end by 1 base, with 10 bases between. This CDR3 is built from 13 residues. CDR3 bases: TGTGCCAGCAAGAGACAGATCCAAGAGACCCAGTACTTC. As protein: CASKRQIQETQYF.

The CDR3 sequence is CASSPSIGTGVGEQYF. CDR3 DNA: TGTGCCAGCAGCCCCTCCATCGGGACAGGGGTGGGCGAGCAGTACTTC. V usage is TRBV3-1 (or the pseudogene TRBV3-2) and J usage is TRBJ2-7, with TRBD1 matching 10 bases. Germline V gene lookup returns CDR1 LGHDT and CDR2 YNNKEL (reference sequence). Trimming at V came to 4 bases and at J to 6 bases, leaving 12 bases not matched to a gene. The CDR3 has 16 amino acids.

This chain joins TRBV7-9 and TRBJ1-2; D is uncertain. The germline CDR1 and CDR2 sequences are SEHNR and FQNEAQ (reference sequence). CDR3 length: 11 amino acids. The ends were cut back, 8 bases at V and 4 bases at J, with 8 bases in the middle. DNA of the CDR3: TGTGCCAGCGGCCAAGTCTATGGCTACACCTTC. Its protein is CASGQVYGYTF.

As concerns this clone: A junction boundary mismatches the germline segment, possibly from a read error. This rearrangement joins TRBV29-1 to TRBJ2-4; D unresolved. CDR1 and CDR2 (germline): SQVTM, ANQGSEA. This CDR3 contains 13 residues. CDR3 loop: CSVASPPSNVQYF. In DNA, the CDR3 is TGCAGCGTTGCTAGTCCCCCTTCAAACGTTCAGTACTTC.

This chain uses TRBV5-5 with TRBJ2-5, with D tentatively TRBD1 (5 bases). CDR3 length: 11 amino acids. Trimming stripped 7 bases from V and 5 bases from J, with 9 bases between. Per germline, CDR1 SGHKS and CDR2 YYEKEE (reference sequence). The CDR3 sequence is CASVRGETQYF. Here the CDR3 DNA reads TGTGCCAGCGTTAGGGGCGAGACCCAGTACTTC.

The chain links TRBV2 to TRBJ1-5; D gene unclear. Germline loops: CDR1 SNHLY, CDR2 FYNNEI. This CDR3 comprises 14 residues. V lost 8 bases and J lost 6, with 17 bases in between. The DNA of the CDR3 is TGTGCCAGCTCTCGGGAGGGAGCTGGTCAGCCCCAGCATTTT. This codes for CASSREGAGQPQHF. Full variable domain (remainder filled in from reference TRBV2 and TRBJ1-5): EPEVTQTPSHQVTQMGQEVILRCVPISNHLYFYWYRQILGQKVEFLVSFYNNEISEKSEIFDDQFSVERPDGSNFTLKIRSTKLEDSAMYFCASSREGAGQPQHFGDGTRLSIL.

The chain employs TRBV28 and TRBJ1-5; 10 bases are shared with TRBD1. The CDR3 has 15 amino acids. Germline-derived CDR1 and CDR2 are MDHEN and SYDVKM. The V gene end was trimmed by 3 bases and the J gene end by 6 bases; junction bases not matched to a gene: 5. The CDR3 DNA reads TGTGCCAGCAGTTTCGACAGGGGGCGTGCTCAGCCCCAGCATTTT. Translation: CASSFDRGRAQPQHF.